The 4 T cell receptor beta chains reported below all come from one sample, sequenced in a study of CD8 T cells in Susac syndrome. Reverse transcription used about 0.45 to 1 ug RNA and random hexamers. One entry per CDR3 protein results from TCRdb running MiXCR on the immunoSEQ multiplex PCR reads. The sample consists of approximately 130,000 distinct CDR3 sequences, around nine tenths of them appearing once. The sample taken for sequencing was CD8+ T cells from PBMCs. The source of these receptors is a human donor with multiple sclerosis.

Only a few counts were recorded for this clonotype. The genes are TRBV7-9 and TRBJ2-7; TRBD2 agrees at 9 bases. Per germline, CDR1 SEHNR and CDR2 FQNEAQ (reference sequence). The V and J ends lost 5 bases and 11 bases, in that order; junction bases with no gene match: 10. This CDR3 contains 13 residues. The CDR3 DNA follows: TGTGCCAGCAGCGGGACTAGCCCTCCGAGCGAGTACTTC. Amino acid sequence: CASSGTSPPSEYF.

The rearrangement links TRBV12-3 or TRBV12-4 to TRBJ1-2; no firm D call. The CDR3 runs to 13 residues. V was trimmed by 3 bases and J by 5 bases, leaving 10 bases between them. The CDR3 nucleotides are TGTGCCAGCAGTTTTATGGGGAGTTATGGCTACACCTTC. Residues: CASSFMGSYGYTF.

Note on this clonotype: The junction departs from the called germline gene at one end, perhaps through a read error. The chain combines TRBV4-1 with TRBJ1-1; D unresolved. Germline V gene lookup returns CDR1 MGHRA and CDR2 YSYEKL. CDR3 length: 15 amino acids. In DNA, the CDR3 is TGCGCCAGCAGCGAAGAGGCCGCGGAGGGCACTGAAGCTTTCTTT. Its translation: CASSEEAAEGTEAFF.

The chain uses TRBV10-2 and TRBJ2-1; 7 bases are a match to TRBD2. V lost 2 bases to trimming and J lost 4 bases; unmatched junction nucleotides: 5. Germline-derived CDR1 and CDR2 are WSHSY and SAAADI. This CDR3 spans 15 amino acids. DNA of the CDR3: TGCGCCAGCAGTGAGAGGGTAGCGGGTTACAATGAGCAGTTCTTC. It codes for CASSERVAGYNEQFF.